This paragraph covers one TCR beta chain sequence. The antigen is unknown. V lost 0 bases and J 6 bases, leaving 9 bases between the germline ends. CDR3 length equals 13 residues. These data are taken from a study of T cell repertoires in cytomegalovirus infection. Study-level information: Both a matching HLA type and CMV infection were indicated by public TCR beta signatures.

Regarding the study as a whole: The study identified carriers of CMV plus the relevant HLA from cumulative public TCR beta family frequency.

Via MiXCR, TCRdb re-called the reads, giving one row per CDR3 protein. The data hold 200,000 or so distinct CDR3 sequences, with around two fifths observed a single time. The material sequenced was CD8+ T cells from cultured PBMCs, taken from culture after CMV antigen stimulation. This chain links TRBV12-3 or TRBV12-4 with TRBJ2-7, with D possibly being TRBD2 (6 bases). The receptor comes from a human donor in good health (CMV status not recorded). Some clones in this sample may be carry-over from other donors' samples. CDR3 sequence reads: CASSLAGRSEQYF. The CDR3 nucleotides are TGTGCCAGCAGTTTAGCAGGGAGGAGCGAGCAGTACTTC.